Listed here are 20 T cell receptor beta chains from one sample, sequenced in a study of blood T cell dynamics during melanoma immunotherapy. The table came from immunoSEQ multiplex PCR; TCRdb's copy has only in-frame clones and leaves some out. Of thousands of clones listed, 80% to 85% are singletons. The time point denotes: pre-treatment baseline. The sample consisted of blood, taken from a patient treated with checkpoint blockade. These receptors were taken from a human donor with melanoma.

The rearrangement uses TRBV5-1 and TRBJ2-7; the D is unclear. Trimming pared 0 bases from V and 4 bases from J, leaving 5 bases between. From germline, CDR1 is SGHRS and CDR2 YFSETQ. This CDR3 region has 12 residues. CDR3 in amino acids: CASSLDFYEQYF. The DNA of the CDR3 is TGCGCCAGCAGCTTGGACTTTTACGAGCAGTACTTC.

The chain combines TRBV19 with TRBJ1-2, with TRBD1 identical over 8 bases. Looked up from germline, CDR1 is LNHDA and CDR2 is SQIVND (reference sequence). J lost 6 bases, V lost 11 bases, and 11 bases had no gene match. The CDR3 totals 13 residues. The CDR3 here is CASWRTGTNGYTF. As DNA, the CDR3 is TGTGCCTCATGGCGGACAGGGACGAATGGCTACACCTTC.

DNA for the CDR3: TGTGCCAGCAGCCCTCGGGAGAACCTTAGCAATCAGCCCCAGCATTTT. It encodes CASSPRENLSNQPQHF. The J gene is TRBJ1-5, the V gene TRBV28; D is undetermined. In germline, CDR1 is MDHEN, CDR2 SYDVKM. The CDR3 runs to 16 residues. With 6 bases removed from V and 0 bases from J, the gap between germline ends came to 15 bases.

A single count supports this clone. V is TRBV4-3 and J is TRBJ1-2, with 7 positions matching TRBD1. The germline V gene has CDR1 LGHNA and CDR2 YSLEER. The trim removed 0 bases at V and 7 bases at J, leaving 8 bases unmatched. CDR3 length equals 15 residues. The CDR3 region has the DNA TGCGCCAGCAGCCAAGAAACCAGGGACAGCCTTGGCTACACCTTC. It codes for CASSQETRDSLGYTF.

This chain links TRBV19 with TRBJ1-1; maybe TRBD1 (5 bases). This CDR3 contains 15 residues. Germline V gene lookup returns CDR1 LNHDA and CDR2 SQIVND (reference sequence). The V end was cut by 3 bases, the J end by 3 bases, with 14 bases between. CDR3 residues: CASSMMGGLYTEAFF. DNA of the CDR3: TGTGCCAGTAGTATGATGGGGGGTTTGTACACTGAAGCTTTCTTT.

The chain carries TRBV10-3 and TRBJ1-5; D not certain. Germline V lookup: CDR1 ENHRY, CDR2 SYGVKD. The CDR3 is 19 residues long. Trimming removed 3 bases from V and 0 bases from J, with 21 bases in between. CDR3 sequence reads: CAISEGDALTVYSNQPQHF. The CDR3 DNA reads as TGTGCCATCAGTGAAGGAGACGCCCTGACGGTTTATAGCAATCAGCCCCAGCATTTT.

The chain's CDR3 is CASRRGDSGANVLTF. DNA of the CDR3: TGTGCCAGCCGCCGGGGAGACTCTGGGGCCAACGTCCTGACTTTC. The chain couples TRBV27 to TRBJ2-6; the D gene is possibly TRBD2 (5 bases). Per the germline V gene, CDR1 is MNHEY and CDR2 is SMNVEV (reference sequence). Trimming took off 8 bases at V and 0 bases at J, with 11 bases between the two ends. The CDR3 is 15 amino acids.

The chain has TRBV6-1 and TRBJ2-7; D uncertain. The V gene lost 1 base and the J gene lost 7 bases, with 14 bases spanning the gap. CDR3 size: 14 residues. Germline CDR1 MNHNS, CDR2 SASEGT. The DNA of the CDR3 is TGTGCCAGCAGTGAAGTGGTAGTCCTTAAAGAGCAGTACTTC. Amino acid sequence: CASSEVVVLKEQYF.

In its sample, this clone was seen once. The rearrangement links TRBV30 to TRBJ2-6, with D possibly being TRBD1 or TRBD2 (5 bases each). Germline values: CDR1 GTSNPN, CDR2 SVGIG (reference sequence). V was shortened by 0 bases and J by 0 bases, with 15 bases between the two germline ends. The CDR3 loop spans 18 amino acids. CDR3 sequence reads: CAWSVGWGGTSGANVLTF. The CDR3 DNA reads as TGTGCCTGGAGTGTGGGTTGGGGTGGGACCTCTGGGGCCAACGTCCTGACTTTC.

V and J are TRBV5-1 and TRBJ1-6; D is unresolved. Trimming removed 0 bases at V and 11 bases at J, with 15 bases between. The CDR3 length is 15 residues. The germline V gene encodes CDR1 SGHRS and CDR2 YFSETQ. CDR3 coding DNA: TGCGCCAGCAGCTTGGCAGGCTCTGGTAGGGCACCCCTCCACTTT. This translates into CASSLAGSGRAPLHF.

The count of this clone is one. The chain employs TRBV21-1 and TRBJ1-1; TRBD1 is the table's D call, not checked against the DNA. TRBV21-1 is classified as a pseudogene. The CDR3 extends over 20 amino acids. In DNA, the CDR3 is TGTGCCAGCAGCAAAGCGTACGAACTTCGGGGACAGGGGAAAAACACTGAAGCTTTCTTT. Its protein is CASSKAYELRGQGKNTEAFF.

V gene TRBV29-1 combines with J gene TRBJ1-2; D is unresolved. The CDR3 has 15 residues. Germline CDR1 reads SQVTM; CDR2 reads ANQGSEA. Between the trimmed V and J ends, which lost 2 bases and 5 bases, there was a span of 18 bases. The CDR3 loop is CSVEKPNLPDYGYTF. The CDR3 DNA reads TGCAGCGTTGAAAAACCGAACCTTCCTGATTATGGCTACACCTTC.

The chain carries TRBV5-1 and TRBJ1-1; D is ambiguous. Trimming left V 3 bases short and J 0 bases short, with 6 bases between. Germline V lookup: CDR1 SGHRS, CDR2 YFSETQ. The CDR3 is 13 residues long. Here the CDR3 DNA reads TGCGCCAGCAGCTCTTCATTGAACACTGAAGCTTTCTTT. Translating gives CASSSSLNTEAFF.

The chain has TRBV7-9 and TRBJ2-7; TRBD1 might be the D (6 bases). Germline lookup yields CDR1 SEHNR and CDR2 FQNEAQ (reference sequence). Trimming took off 1 base at V and 2 bases at J, with 12 bases between the two ends. This CDR3 comprises 15 residues. This CDR3 reads CASSLDRENPYEQYF. Here the CDR3 DNA reads TGTGCCAGCAGCTTAGACAGGGAGAATCCCTACGAGCAGTACTTC.

This rearrangement joins TRBV6-1 to TRBJ1-2; D gene ambiguous. Trimming cost V 7 bases and J 5 bases, with 8 bases left between them. CDR3 length equals 11 residues. Germline lookup yields CDR1 MNHNS and CDR2 SASEGT. CDR3 bases: TGTGCCAGCACGGCCTATTATGGCTACACCTTC. Translation gives CASTAYYGYTF.

CDR3 nucleotides: TGTGCCAGCAGTGAACAGGCGGTCTATGGCTACACCTTC. Protein: CASSEQAVYGYTF. This chain joins TRBV6-1 and TRBJ1-2; D not resolved. With 2 bases removed from V and 4 bases from J, the gap between germline ends came to 8 bases. The CDR3 runs 13 residues. Germline CDR1 MNHNS, CDR2 SASEGT.

This clone was counted once. The gene calls are TRBV5-1 and TRBJ1-4; 8 nucleotides line up with TRBD1. Germline V gene sequence: CDR1 SGHRS, CDR2 YFSETQ. The CDR3 is 17 amino acids. V was pared by 4 bases and J by 4 bases, with 12 bases of the junction left unmatched. The chain's CDR3 is CASSDGTGQTYNEKLFF. The CDR3 DNA reads TGCGCCAGCAGCGACGGGACAGGCCAAACTTATAATGAAAAACTGTTTTTT.

V is TRBV6-5 and J is TRBJ2-7, with 7 bases matching TRBD2. The junction had 5 bases not matched to a gene; V was cut back by 4 bases and J by 2 bases. The CDR3 has 14 amino acids. In germline, CDR1 is MNHEY, CDR2 SVGAGI. The CDR3 reads CASSSLGGTYEQYF. DNA of the CDR3: TGTGCCAGCAGTTCCCTGGGGGGGACCTACGAGCAGTACTTC.

This clone came up once. The J gene is TRBJ2-7, the V gene TRBV6-5; D ambiguous. Trimming took 5 bases from V and 2 from J, leaving 13 bases between them. The CDR3 loop spans 14 amino acids. Per germline, CDR1 MNHEY and CDR2 SVGAGI. CDR3 sequence: CASSTQPGTYEQYF. CDR3 nucleotides: TGTGCCAGCAGTACTCAACCGGGTACCTACGAGCAGTACTTC.

V is TRBV5-4 and J is TRBJ1-1; D call uncertain. Between the trimmed V and J ends, which lost 0 bases and 0 bases, there was a span of 6 bases. Per the germline V gene, CDR1 is SGHNT and CDR2 is YYREEE (reference sequence). This CDR3 contains 14 residues. CDR3 nucleotides: TGTGCCAGCAGCTTGGAGACTCTGAACACTGAAGCTTTCTTT. Residues: CASSLETLNTEAFF.